The next 29 T cell receptor beta chains were all read from a single sample in a study of cytomegalovirus exposure and HLA in healthy donors. Produced via immunoSEQ multiplex PCR; TCRdb's table is partial and in-frame only. The sample lists fewer than 120,000 clones; roughly 88% were seen once. The sample consisted of PBMCs. These receptors were obtained from a woman younger than 45 in good health and CMV-seropositive.

V is TRBV4-1 and J is TRBJ2-2; 9 bases are shared with TRBD2. The CDR3 covers 16 residues. Germline CDR1 and CDR2: MGHRA and YSYEKL. J lost 3 bases, V lost 3 bases, and 5 bases had no gene match. The CDR3 DNA sequence: TGCGCCAGCAGCCAGCCCGGACTAGCGCACACCGGGGAGCTGTTTTTT. It codes for CASSQPGLAHTGELFF.

The rearrangement links TRBV5-1 to TRBJ2-7, with 10 bases that match TRBD2. The germline V gene encodes CDR1 SGHRS and CDR2 YFSETQ. CDR3 length: 17 amino acids. With 2 bases clipped from V and 2 bases from J, the junction kept 10 bases outside the gene matches. The CDR3 region is CASSFGALAGGAYEQYF. As DNA, the CDR3 is TGCGCCAGCAGCTTCGGGGCCTTAGCGGGAGGAGCCTACGAGCAGTACTTC.

V usage is TRBV5-1 and J usage is TRBJ2-4; 7 nucleotides line up with TRBD1. Trimming cost V 3 bases and J 1 base; bases outside gene matches: 4. The germline V gene encodes CDR1 SGHRS and CDR2 YFSETQ. This CDR3 region has 15 residues. CDR3 DNA sequence: TGCGCCAGCAGCTCAGGGGGTCATGCCAAAAACATTCAGTACTTC. It translates to CASSSGGHAKNIQYF.

This chain links TRBV9 with TRBJ1-2; TRBD1 agrees at 10 bases. V lost 3 bases and J lost 6; bases outside the gene matches: 5. CDR1 and CDR2 (germline): SGDLS, YYNGEE. The CDR3 is 14 residues long. The CDR3 is CASSAGTGVHGYTF. The CDR3 DNA sequence: TGTGCCAGCAGCGCCGGGACAGGGGTTCATGGCTACACCTTC.

The genes are TRBV5-4 and TRBJ2-2; possibly TRBD2 for D (6 bases). The V end lost 3 bases, the J end lost 0 bases, and 12 bases lay between the germline ends. CDR3 length: 16 residues. The germline V gene has CDR1 SGHNT and CDR2 YYREEE (reference sequence). In DNA form, the CDR3 reads TGTGCCAGCAGCTGGGGCGGGGTCGCGAACACCGGGGAGCTGTTTTTT. Encoded protein: CASSWGGVANTGELFF.

The chain combines TRBV18 with TRBJ2-4; no definite D call. From germline, CDR1 is KGHSH and CDR2 LQKENI. The V and J ends lost 3 bases and 5 bases respectively, with 5 bases between them. The length of the CDR3 is 12 residues. The CDR3 spells CASSPSENIQYF. CDR3 DNA sequence: TGTGCCAGCTCACCTTCTGAAAACATTCAGTACTTC. Looking up the rest from reference TRBV18 and TRBJ2-4 gives the full variable domain: NAGVMQNPRHLVRRRGQEARLRCSPMKGHSHVYWYRQLPEEGLKFMVYLQKENIIDESGMPKERFSAEFPKEGPSILRIQQVVRGDSAAYFCASSPSENIQYFGAGTRLSVL.

The rearrangement links TRBV6-5 to TRBJ2-7, with unresolved D. This CDR3 has 14 amino acids. Looked up from germline, CDR1 is MNHEY and CDR2 is SVGAGI. V shed 0 bases and J shed 2 bases, with 8 bases lying between them. CDR3 in DNA: TGTGCCAGCAGTTACTCGGGCGCCACCTACGAGCAGTACTTC. Protein product: CASSYSGATYEQYF.

The J gene is TRBJ2-7, the V gene TRBV18; 7 bases are a match to TRBD1. The CDR3 runs 14 residues. V was pared by 3 bases and J by 5 bases, with 7 bases of the junction left unmatched. Per the germline V gene, CDR1 is KGHSH and CDR2 is LQKENI. This CDR3 is CASSPRTGLDEQYF. The CDR3 DNA sequence: TGTGCCAGCTCACCGCGGACAGGTTTGGACGAGCAGTACTTC.

The rearrangement links TRBV6-5 to TRBJ2-5, with D possibly matching TRBD2 (6 bases). The V gene's germline CDR1 is MNHEY and CDR2 SVGAGI. The CDR3 is made up of 15 amino acids. Trimming cost V 1 base and J 5 bases, with 14 bases left between them. The CDR3 DNA sequence: TGTGCCAGCAGTTACTATGGAGGGGCCCAGGAGACCCAGTACTTC. Its protein product is CASSYYGGAQETQYF.

The chain recombines TRBV4-3 with TRBJ2-7; 9 positions match TRBD1. Looked up from germline, CDR1 is LGHNA and CDR2 is YSLEER. CDR3 length: 16 residues. The V gene end was trimmed by 4 bases and the J gene end by 4 bases; junction bases not matched to a gene: 11. The CDR3 coding sequence is TGCGCCAGCAGCCGGGGTGCAGACAGGGGGTTGTACGAGCAGTACTTC. It yields the protein CASSRGADRGLYEQYF.

The gene calls are TRBV5-4 and TRBJ2-1; weak D call: TRBD2 (6 bases). Trimming cost V 4 bases and J 8 bases, with 19 bases left between them. This CDR3 region has 15 residues. Germline V lookup: CDR1 SGHNT, CDR2 YYREEE (reference sequence). The CDR3 DNA reads TGTGCCAGCAGCCCTGGGGCTAGCGAAAACGATGAGCAGTTCTTC. It encodes CASSPGASENDEQFF.

V is TRBV11-3 and J is TRBJ2-3; TRBD2 matches at 9 bases. There are 15 residues in the CDR3. Germline lookup yields CDR1 SGHNT and CDR2 YENEEA. V trimming: 1 base; J trimming: 6 bases; junction bases outside the gene matches: 5. Here the CDR3 reads CASSLGGRALDTQYF. The CDR3 nucleotides are TGTGCCAGCAGCTTAGGCGGGAGGGCCCTGGATACGCAGTATTTT.

The chain carries TRBV11-2 and TRBJ2-1; 10 nucleotides match TRBD2. There are 15 residues in the CDR3. With V trimmed by 0 bases and J by 8 bases, 4 bases remained unmatched. Germline V gene lookup returns CDR1 SGHAT and CDR2 FQNNGV. Here the CDR3 reads CASSLEPSGSYEQFF. CDR3 DNA sequence: TGTGCCAGCAGCTTAGAACCTAGCGGGAGTTATGAGCAGTTCTTC.

The rearrangement uses TRBV5-1 and TRBJ1-1; 7 nucleotides align to TRBD1. Germline CDR1 reads SGHRS; CDR2 reads YFSETQ. The CDR3 contains 18 residues. Trimming removed 2 bases from V and 1 base from J; junction bases left unmatched: 14. CDR3 sequence (DNA): TGCGCCAGCAGCTTAGACAGGGTTTCGGCGCTGGGGAACACTGAAGCTTTCTTT. The encoded protein is CASSLDRVSALGNTEAFF.

V usage is TRBV5-4 and J usage is TRBJ2-7; TRBD2 agrees at 7 bases. CDR1 is SGHNT and CDR2 is YYREEE in the germline V gene (reference sequence). The CDR3 totals 13 residues. The V gene end was trimmed by 4 bases and the J gene end by 3 bases; junction bases not matched to a gene: 4. This chain's CDR3 is CASSPGGIYEQYF. CDR3 DNA sequence: TGTGCCAGCAGCCCCGGGGGGATCTACGAGCAGTACTTC.

The gene calls are TRBV28 and TRBJ2-7, with 7 positions matching TRBD2. CDR1 and CDR2 from the germline V gene are MDHEN and SYDVKM. V shed 3 bases, J shed 3 bases, and the junction held 8 bases outside the gene matches. The CDR3 is 15 amino acids. CDR3: CASSFWAGAGYEQYF. As DNA, the CDR3 is TGTGCCAGCAGTTTTTGGGCGGGAGCGGGCTACGAGCAGTACTTC.

This clone came up a few times. The rearrangement links TRBV28 to TRBJ2-7; no definite D call. The CDR3 is made up of 12 amino acids. V was clipped by 6 bases and J by 2 bases, with 8 bases between them. Germline assignment: CDR1 MDHEN and CDR2 SYDVKM. The CDR3 sequence is CASSPSPYEQYF. CDR3 coding DNA: TGTGCCAGCAGCCCGAGCCCCTACGAGCAGTACTTC.

The chain couples TRBV9 to TRBJ1-5, with a tentative D call TRBD1 (5 bases). Germline V lookup: CDR1 SGDLS, CDR2 YYNGEE. The length of the CDR3 is 13 residues. Trimming pared 3 bases from V and 4 bases from J, leaving 8 bases between. For the CDR3, the DNA is TGTGCCAGCAGCGCGACAGAGAATCAGCCCCAGCATTTT. Protein product: CASSATENQPQHF.

The chain links TRBV9 to TRBJ2-5; 12 bases are shared with TRBD2. V gave up 3 bases and J gave up 3 bases; unmatched junction bases: 12. The CDR3 has 18 residues. CDR1 and CDR2 (germline): SGDLS, YYNGEE. The CDR3 coding sequence is TGTGCCAGCAGCGCCCCAGGGGGGGGACTAGCGGGTGAAGAGACCCAGTACTTC. This codes for CASSAPGGGLAGEETQYF. The variable domain in full, completed from reference TRBV9 and TRBJ2-5, reads DSGVTQTPKHLITATGQRVTLRCSPRSGDLSVYWYQQSLDQGLQFLIQYYNGEERAKGNILERFSAQQFPDLHSELNLSSLELGDSALYFCASSAPGGGLAGEETQYFGPGTRLLVL.

The genes are TRBV9 and TRBJ2-7; 9 nucleotides agree with TRBD1. The V gene end was trimmed by 0 bases and the J gene end by 6 bases; junction bases not matched to a gene: 10. CDR3 length: 16 amino acids. Germline V gene sequence: CDR1 SGDLS, CDR2 YYNGEE. CDR3 sequence: CASSVGTGAPMGEQYF. The CDR3 region has the DNA TGTGCCAGCAGCGTAGGGACAGGGGCCCCTATGGGCGAGCAGTACTTC.

The chain carries TRBV30 and TRBJ1-2; TRBD1 agrees at 8 bases. Per the germline V gene, CDR1 is GTSNPN and CDR2 is SVGIG (reference sequence). This CDR3 is 14 amino acids long. The J segment lost 8 bases and the V segment lost 3 bases, leaving 11 bases of the junction unmatched. CDR3 nucleotide sequence: TGTGCCTGGAGCCTACCGACAGGGGTAGGAGGCTACACCTTC. It codes for CAWSLPTGVGGYTF.

The gene calls are TRBV5-5 and TRBJ2-2; the match to TRBD1 covers 8 bases. V shed 2 bases and J 4 bases; nucleotides not matched to a gene: 1. The CDR3 is 14 amino acids. Germline CDR1 reads SGHKS; CDR2 reads YYEKEE (reference sequence). CDR3 nucleotides: TGTGCCAGCAGCTTAACAGGGGGCACCGGGGAGCTGTTTTTT. Protein: CASSLTGGTGELFF.

This clone has only one observation. This sequence joins TRBV5-1 and TRBJ1-3; TRBD1 matches 7 bases. The germline V gene encodes CDR1 SGHRS and CDR2 YFSETQ. V lost 4 bases to trimming and J lost 0 bases; unmatched junction nucleotides: 4. CDR3 length: 15 amino acids. The CDR3 region is CASSQGQSSGNTIYF. The CDR3 DNA is TGCGCCAGCAGCCAGGGACAGTCCTCTGGAAACACCATATATTTT. The full variable domain, in which reference TRBV5-1 and TRBJ1-3 provide the parts outside the CDR3, is KAGVTQTPRYLIKTRGQQVTLSCSPISGHRSVSWYQQTPGQGLQFLFEYFSETQRNKGNFPGRFSGRQFSNSRSEMNVSTLELGDSALYLCASSQGQSSGNTIYFGEGSWLTVV.

This clone was counted a single time. Other DNA sequences in the sample encode the same CDR3. This chain uses TRBV5-1 with TRBJ2-3; D unclear. This CDR3 is 12 amino acids long. Trimming cost V 5 bases and J 4 bases, with 8 bases left between them. Germline values: CDR1 SGHRS, CDR2 YFSETQ. CDR3: CASSHLADTQYF. The CDR3 DNA follows: TGCGCCAGCAGTCACCTAGCAGATACGCAGTATTTT.

This clone was detected only once. This chain uses TRBV5-5 with TRBJ2-7; 8 nucleotides line up with TRBD2. This CDR3 is 15 amino acids long. The V gene's germline CDR1 is SGHKS and CDR2 YYEKEE (reference sequence). The junction had 5 bases not matched to a gene; V was cut back by 1 base and J by 2 bases. The CDR3 DNA is TGTGCCAGCAGCTTGCGCCTAGCGGGTCCCTACGAGCAGTACTTC. Amino acids: CASSLRLAGPYEQYF.

This clone was counted between two and nine times. V usage is TRBV11-3 and J usage is TRBJ2-2; D may be TRBD1 (5 bases). Germline values: CDR1 SGHNT, CDR2 YENEEA. Trimming pared 5 bases from V and 1 base from J, leaving 11 bases between. The CDR3 covers 15 residues. The chain's CDR3 is CASSKHGQNTGELFF. The CDR3, as DNA: TGTGCCAGCAGCAAACATGGACAGAACACCGGGGAGCTGTTTTTT.

V usage is TRBV25-1 and J usage is TRBJ1-3; tentatively, D is TRBD1 (5 bases). The CDR3 consists of 16 residues. Germline assignment: CDR1 MGHDK and CDR2 SYGVNS. V was clipped by 6 bases and J by 0 bases, with 15 bases between them. The chain's CDR3 is CASSQAGKSSGNTIYF. The CDR3 coding sequence is TGTGCCAGCAGCCAGGCAGGGAAGAGCTCTGGAAACACCATATATTTT.

This clone was picked up a small number of times. V usage is TRBV9 and J usage is TRBJ2-2; no reliable D call. The germline V gene encodes CDR1 SGDLS and CDR2 YYNGEE. V lost 0 bases and J lost 7, with 7 bases in between. This CDR3 is 13 amino acids long. CDR3 residues: CASSVVLHGELFF. The CDR3 nucleotides read TGTGCCAGCAGCGTAGTACTACACGGGGAGCTGTTTTTT.

A word on this clone: The sample holds other DNA sequences that translate to the same CDR3. V is TRBV6-5 and J is TRBJ2-2; possible D gene TRBD1, 5 bases. The ends were cut back, 5 bases at V and 5 bases at J, with 6 bases in the middle. CDR1 and CDR2 from the germline V gene are MNHEY and SVGAGI. The CDR3 consists of 12 residues. This chain's CDR3 is CASSRGTGELFF. The CDR3 DNA reads as TGTGCCAGCAGTAGGGGTACCGGGGAGCTGTTTTTT.